This T cell receptor beta chain emerged from a study of HIV-infected patients and healthy controls. The repertoire came from unfractionated whole blood and reflected all unsorted peripheral T cells. Germline CDR1 MNHNY, CDR2 SVGAGI (reference sequence). The V segment lost 6 bases and the J segment 8 bases; nucleotides outside the gene matches: 15. This CDR3 region has 16 residues. 500 ng RNA was reverse transcribed with alpha and beta constant-region primers. Using multiplexing indices, alpha and beta chain libraries were generated apart by chain-specific third strand synthesis. MiXCR was run by TCRdb on the 5' RACE reads, yielding one entry per CDR3 protein. The profile shows approximately 12,000 distinct CDR3 sequences, 9.3% of them singletons. This clonotype was counted ten times or more.

Source: blood, taken before antiretroviral therapy. This sequence was found in an adult with HIV infection. The donor label of this sample is uncertain. The genes are TRBV6-6 and TRBJ1-4, with 7 positions matching TRBD1. DNA for the CDR3: TGTGCCAGCAGGTCAAACCCACAGGGGAGAGGCGAAAAACTGTTTTTT. As protein: CASRSNPQGRGEKLFF.